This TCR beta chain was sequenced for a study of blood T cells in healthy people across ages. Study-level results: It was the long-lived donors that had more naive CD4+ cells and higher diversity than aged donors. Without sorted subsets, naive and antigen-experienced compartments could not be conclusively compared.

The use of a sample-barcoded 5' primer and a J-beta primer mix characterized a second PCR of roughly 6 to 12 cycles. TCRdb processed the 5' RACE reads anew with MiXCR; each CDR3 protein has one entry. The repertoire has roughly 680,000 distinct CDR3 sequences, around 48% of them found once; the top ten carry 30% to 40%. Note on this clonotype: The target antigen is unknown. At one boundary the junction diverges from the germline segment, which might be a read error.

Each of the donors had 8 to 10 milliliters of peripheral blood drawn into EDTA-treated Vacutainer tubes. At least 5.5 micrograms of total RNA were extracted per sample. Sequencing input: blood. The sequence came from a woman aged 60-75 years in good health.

Here the CDR3 reads CAGSDRQESREQYF. Here the CDR3 DNA reads TGTGCCGGCAGTGATCGGCAGGAGTCTCGTGAGCAGTACTTC. The chain uses TRBV2 and TRBJ2-4; D ambiguous. The CDR3 is made up of 14 amino acids. Germline loops: CDR1 SNHLY, CDR2 FYNNEI.